This record covers a single TCR beta chain. What it recognizes is unknown. This record belongs to a study of Ad26.COV2.S vaccination and SARS-CoV-2 variants. For the study at large: Enrollment placed the donor in the COV1001 Ad26.COV2.S trial arm. Study conclusions and caveats: Total T cell responses, in the TCR breadth and depth analyses, may have been underestimated. The breadth of spike-specific CD8+ and CD4+ T cell responses after vaccination was reportedly substantial.

Germline lookup yields CDR1 DFQATT and CDR2 SNEGSKA (reference sequence). The ends were cut back, 8 bases at V and 3 bases at J, with 11 bases in the middle. This CDR3 region has 11 residues. Here immunoSEQ multiplex PCR was the method, and the copy in TCRdb shows in-frame clones only, minus some. The top ten clones hold 9.5% to 15% of a sample with 500,000 or so clones, around 88% of them seen once. Treatment defined: 19 received Ad26.COV2.S at low or high dose, single or two shots; several received placebo; per-sample allocation not given. Following the first vaccine or placebo injection, samples were taken on day 63.

The sample consisted of peripheral blood, taken in a trial of Ad26.COV2.S vaccine versus placebo. The genes are TRBV20-1 and TRBJ2-7, with a weak D call TRBD1 (5 bases). This TCR was sampled from a person aged 18-60 years who received the Ad26.COV2.S COVID-19 vaccine or a placebo. CDR3 in amino acids: CSIDSVYEQYF. Written as DNA, the CDR3 is TGCAGTATCGACAGCGTCTACGAGCAGTACTTC.